Below are 19 T cell receptor beta chains sequenced from a single sample in a study of T cells in Graves' hyperthyroidism and ophthalmopathy. TCR beta CDR3 sequences were amplified from RNA transcripts. Researchers ran a first-round RT-PCR on the TCR CDR3 using the HTBI primer set. One entry per CDR3 protein results from TCRdb running MiXCR on the multiplex PCR reads. This table has approximately 330,000 distinct CDR3 sequences, around 15% appearing once. What was sequenced was blood. These TCRs come from a woman in her thirties or forties with Graves' ophthalmopathy.

This clonotype was observed many times. As DNA, the CDR3 is TGTGCCAGCAGTGCGGACCGGACGAACACCGGGGAGCTGTTTTTT. It codes for CASSADRTNTGELFF. This sequence joins TRBV7-2 and TRBJ2-2; D call uncertain. CDR3 length: 15 amino acids. Germline assignment: CDR1 SGHTA and CDR2 FQGNSA. Deletions cut 6 bases from V and 0 bases from J, with 11 bases between.

This clonotype was seen ten or more times. This chain uses TRBV20-1 with TRBJ2-7, with D tentatively TRBD1 (6 bases). Germline V CDR1 and CDR2: DFQATT, SNEGSKA (reference sequence). The CDR3 extends over 14 amino acids. Trimming took off 0 bases at V and 2 bases at J, with 11 bases between the two ends. The CDR3 loop is CSARDRDIPYEQYF. DNA of the CDR3: TGCAGTGCTAGAGATAGGGACATCCCCTACGAGCAGTACTTC.

There are many counts of this clonotype. This chain uses TRBV2 with TRBJ1-3, with 8 nucleotides matching TRBD1. CDR1 and CDR2 (germline): SNHLY, FYNNEI. The length of the CDR3 is 20 residues. V shed 2 bases, J shed 4 bases, and the junction held 19 bases outside the gene matches. The CDR3 sequence is CASSETDRGRFLFSGNTIYF. The DNA of the CDR3 is TGTGCCAGCAGTGAAACAGACAGGGGAAGGTTTCTTTTTTCCGGAAACACCATATATTTT.

The sample holds many counts of this clonotype. CDR3 in DNA: TGTGCCAGCAGTTTATCCGCTAGCGGGAGGGCCGGCAATGAGCAGTTCTTC. It yields the protein CASSLSASGRAGNEQFF. The chain links TRBV28 to TRBJ2-1; 12 bases line up with TRBD2. CDR1 is MDHEN, CDR2 SYDVKM, per germline. The V segment lost 1 base and the J segment 6 bases; nucleotides outside the gene matches: 7. The CDR3 covers 17 residues.

This sequence joins TRBV20-1 and TRBJ2-7; 13 nucleotides agree with TRBD2. Trimming cost V 3 bases and J 4 bases; bases outside gene matches: 9. The CDR3 contains 16 residues. CDR1 and CDR2 from the germline V gene are DFQATT and SNEGSKA (reference sequence). The CDR3, as DNA: TGCAGTGCTAGGCCCATGACTAGCGGGGGGCCTTACGAGCAGTACTTC. This codes for CSARPMTSGGPYEQYF.

In its sample, this clonotype was seen a few times. The V and J genes are TRBV6-5 and TRBJ1-2; TRBD1 might be the D (5 bases). The CDR3 extends over 13 amino acids. Germline V gene data show CDR1 as MNHEY and CDR2 as SVGAGI. Trimming cost V 2 bases and J 8 bases, with 12 bases left between them. The CDR3 sequence: CASSYISGEGYTF. CDR3 DNA sequence: TGTGCCAGCAGTTACATTTCGGGGGAGGGCTACACCTTC.

This clonotype occurred many times. The chain links TRBV5-1 to TRBJ2-3; the D gene could be TRBD1 or TRBD2 (5 bases each). Trimming cost V 4 bases and J 0 bases, with 9 bases left between them. The germline V gene encodes CDR1 SGHRS and CDR2 YFSETQ. This CDR3 has 14 amino acids. The CDR3 here is CASSRDPSTDTQYF. The CDR3 DNA sequence: TGCGCCAGCAGCAGGGACCCAAGCACAGATACGCAGTATTTT.

This clonotype was detected many times. The CDR3 region has the DNA TGTGCCAGCAGTTTAAGAGGGAAGAATCAGCCCCAGCATTTT. Its translation is CASSLRGKNQPQHF. The chain couples TRBV12-3 or TRBV12-4 to TRBJ1-5; unclear D gene. Deletions cut 2 bases from V and 4 bases from J, with 9 bases between. The CDR3 is 14 amino acids.

This sequence joins TRBV11-3 and TRBJ2-5; no clear D. The CDR3 totals 11 residues. Germline values: CDR1 SGHNT, CDR2 YENEEA. Trimming took 5 bases from V and 9 from J, leaving 10 bases between them. The CDR3 DNA sequence: TGTGCCAGCAGCAACAACAAGGCCCAGTACTTC. It translates to CASSNNKAQYF.

This clonotype turned up a few times. This chain connects TRBV5-6 to TRBJ2-2, with D hard to call. This CDR3 region has 16 residues. Germline CDR1 SGHDT, CDR2 YYEEEE. V lost 4 bases to trimming and J lost 1 base, with 14 bases between them. In nucleotides, the CDR3 is TGTGCCAGCAGCACGTCACTTTGGGGGAACACCGGGGAGCTGTTTTTT. Encoded protein: CASSTSLWGNTGELFF.

This clonotype has ten or more counts. V gene TRBV2 combines with J gene TRBJ1-1; unclear D gene. Trimming cost V 1 base and J 7 bases, with 10 bases left between them. Per germline, CDR1 SNHLY and CDR2 FYNNEI. The CDR3 is made up of 13 amino acids. CDR3 residues: CASSEESAGEAFF. CDR3 nucleotides: TGTGCCAGCAGTGAAGAATCGGCGGGTGAAGCTTTCTTT.

The rearrangement uses TRBV18 and TRBJ2-2; D possibly uses TRBD1 or TRBD2 (5 bases each). The CDR3 covers 15 residues. V lost 6 bases, J lost 2 bases, and 13 bases lay in between. Looked up from germline, CDR1 is KGHSH and CDR2 is LQKENI. The CDR3 region has the DNA TGTGCCAGCTCCGGGGACCCCATAAACACCGGGGAGCTGTTTTTT. Its translation: CASSGDPINTGELFF.

This clonotype was seen only a few times. The chain links TRBV10-3 to TRBJ1-6, with D possibly being TRBD1 (6 bases). Deletions cut 2 bases from V and 6 bases from J, with 8 bases between. Germline-derived CDR1 and CDR2 are ENHRY and SYGVKD. The CDR3 loop spans 14 amino acids. CDR3 in amino acids: CAISERGINSPLHF. The CDR3 nucleotides are TGTGCCATCAGTGAGAGGGGGATTAATTCACCCCTCCACTTT.

The table lists this clonotype with a few counts. The V call is TRBV18, the J call TRBJ1-1; 9 nucleotides line up with TRBD1. Germline trimming cut 3 bases from V and 4 bases from J; bases unmatched to any gene: 6. Per germline, CDR1 KGHSH and CDR2 LQKENI. The CDR3 sequence is 15 residues long. In nucleotides, the CDR3 is TGTGCCAGCTCACCTGTCACAGGGGGCATCACTGAAGCTTTCTTT. Translating gives CASSPVTGGITEAFF. Together with reference TRBV18 and TRBJ1-1, the CDR3 gives the full variable domain: NAGVMQNPRHLVRRRGQEARLRCSPMKGHSHVYWYRQLPEEGLKFMVYLQKENIIDESGMPKERFSAEFPKEGPSILRIQQVVRGDSAAYFCASSPVTGGITEAFFGQGTRLTVV.

This clonotype was recorded many times. V is TRBV29-1 and J is TRBJ1-1; D is possibly TRBD1 (5 bases). The ends were cut back, 6 bases at V and 4 bases at J, with 18 bases in the middle. Per germline, CDR1 SQVTM and CDR2 ANQGSEA. The CDR3 is made up of 14 amino acids. This CDR3 reads CSVAGGGSGTEAFF. The CDR3 coding sequence is TGCAGCGTCGCGGGGGGGGGATCGGGCACTGAAGCTTTCTTT.

This chain joins TRBV7-9 and TRBJ2-4, with D perhaps matching TRBD1 (5 bases). This CDR3 has 16 amino acids. The V end was cut by 8 bases, the J end by 4 bases, with 21 bases between. Germline V CDR1 and CDR2: SEHNR, FQNEAQ (reference sequence). The CDR3 reads CASGPTSGLGKNIQYF. Written as DNA, the CDR3 is TGTGCCAGCGGCCCCACCTCAGGGTTGGGGAAAAACATTCAGTACTTC.

A remark on this clonotype: A much bigger clone sits one base away, suggesting this may be a read error. No conserved phenylalanine or tryptophan is present at the end of the CDR3, so a read error is the likely explanation. V gene TRBV2 combines with J gene TRBJ1-5; possible D gene TRBD1, 5 bases. The CDR3 sequence is 15 residues long. Trimming removed 6 bases at V and 4 bases at J, with 16 bases between. CDR1 and CDR2 from the germline V gene are SNHLY and FYNNEI. In nucleotides, the CDR3 is TGTGCCAGCAGACCAGACGGGGCCATTAATCAGCCCCAGCATCTT. This translates into CASRPDGAINQPQHL.

Ten or more counts support this clonotype. The rearrangement joins TRBV12-3 or TRBV12-4 to TRBJ2-1; the D call may be TRBD1 or TRBD2 (6 bases each). V dropped 1 base and J dropped 4 bases, with 26 bases sitting between them. The CDR3 is made up of 20 amino acids. The CDR3 spells CASSLVSWGAGSNVYNEQFF. CDR3 sequence (DNA): TGTGCCAGCAGTTTAGTGTCATGGGGGGCCGGTTCAAACGTTTACAATGAGCAGTTCTTC.

This clonotype has a single count. The chain carries TRBV6-1 and TRBJ1-3, with unresolved D. The CDR3 length is 14 residues. Trimming stripped 8 bases from V and 0 bases from J, with 11 bases between. CDR1 MNHNS and CDR2 SASEGT come from the germline V gene. The CDR3 bases are TGTGCCAGCCGGAAGTTGGACTCTGGAAACACCATATATTTT. Amino acid sequence: CASRKLDSGNTIYF.